This T cell receptor beta chain was captured in a study of blood T cell repertoires in COVID-19. Germline V gene sequence: CDR1 SGHRS, CDR2 YFSETQ. V was pared by 0 bases and J by 2 bases, with 4 bases of the junction left unmatched. The CDR3 totals 15 residues. Profiled with immunoSEQ multiplex PCR; TCRdb holds only in-frame clones, not every one. Among 310,000 or so clones, roughly 86% were seen once, and the ten largest hold 1.3%. This receptor was taken from a man in his sixties or seventies with acute or convalescent COVID-19. Sequencing was carried out using peripheral blood. The chain recombines TRBV5-1 with TRBJ1-2, with 7 bases matching TRBD1. The CDR3: CASSLVARGNYGYTF. As DNA, the CDR3 is TGCGCCAGCAGCTTGGTGGCCAGGGGGAACTATGGCTACACCTTC.